This TCR beta chain is drawn from a study of blood T cell repertoires in COVID-19. How the authors handled the data: For nucleated cells, counts were estimated from reference gene primer amplification. Libraries were prepared by immunoSEQ multiplex PCR; TCRdb keeps only in-frame clonotypes and omits some of them. The V and J calls and clone size are taken from that table; D and trimming were inferred from the DNA. The sample lists roughly 200,000 clones; roughly 86% were seen once. The specimen was PBMCs or T cells enriched from blood (not recorded which). The clonotype was recovered from a man aged 40-49 years with acute COVID-19.

The CDR3 sequence: CASSLDRVTEAFF. CDR3 nucleotides: TGCGCCAGCAGCTTGGACAGGGTCACTGAAGCTTTCTTT. This chain links TRBV5-1 with TRBJ1-1, with a weak D call TRBD1 (6 bases). CDR3 size: 13 residues. Trimming took off 0 bases at V and 4 bases at J, with 7 bases between the two ends. Germline V gene lookup returns CDR1 SGHRS and CDR2 YFSETQ. The whole variable domain, filled in from reference TRBV5-1 and TRBJ1-1, reads KAGVTQTPRYLIKTRGQQVTLSCSPISGHRSVSWYQQTPGQGLQFLFEYFSETQRNKGNFPGRFSGRQFSNSRSEMNVSTLELGDSALYLCASSLDRVTEAFFGQGTRLTVV.